This T cell receptor (beta chain) was observed in a study of CD8 T cells in Susac syndrome (dated by TCRdb to about 2019). About the investigation overall: Whether CD8+ T cell activation and differentiation in Susac syndrome was antigen driven was tested using repertoire sequencing. The study compared CD8+ T cell repertoire clonality among around 11 healthy donors, 14 Susac syndrome patients and around 16 multiple sclerosis patients. Here is what the overall study found, with its caveats: The number of individuals in the TCR sequencing and HLA analysis was acknowledged as relatively small.

Comments on this clonotype: Its antigen remains unidentified. Per-base quality was not reported, and no clone a single base away is much larger than it.

RNA was extracted using the RNeasy kit, and roughly 0.45 to 1 microgram was reverse transcribed with random hexamers. TCR beta CDR3 regions were amplified with the immunoSEQ multiplex PCR assay covering 54 Vbeta and 13 Jbeta segments. Bias from PCR amplification was corrected by using a synthetic template baseline for primer optimization and for computational correction. The study's own analysis went as follows. Reads were assigned to V, D and J genes according to IMGT and analyzed in immunoSEQ Analyzer, with only productive sequences retained. Clonality was computed as one minus Shannon entropy normalized by log2 of the number of productive unique sequences. For each patient and control, public and private clones were evaluated within the 100 most prevalent clones. Clones were defined as Susac-specific if absent from the healthy and MS cohorts, from approximately 1,100 published viral clones and from other ImmuneACCESS disease sequences. TCRdb reprocessed the public reads (quality trimming at Q25 with fastp, clone calling with MiXCR) and kept in-frame beta chains. Records with the same CDR3 protein are collapsed into one entry carrying the most frequent genes and DNA. The V and J calls follow TCRdb's processing rather than the paper's. This sample comprises under 85,000 distinct CDR3 sequences, roughly 94% of them detected only once. About 0.61% of the sample is taken by the ten largest.

Peripheral blood CD8+ and CD4+ T cells from healthy donors, Susac syndrome patients and multiple sclerosis patients were profiled by high-throughput TCR beta sequencing. Multiple sclerosis controls were treatment-naive patients with stable or active relapsing-remitting disease fulfilling revised McDonald criteria. Bulk CD8+ and CD4+ T cells were purified by magnetic negative isolation, whereas CD8+ TEMRA cells were enriched by FACS. Blood was collected in EDTA tubes and processed within 24 hours, with PBMCs isolated through density gradient centrifugation. PBMCs intended for TCR sequencing were frozen in liquid nitrogen and were later thawed in a 37 degrees C water bath. The sorted or isolated CD4+, CD8+ and CD8+ TEMRA cells had a purity of 90% or higher. The CDR3, cysteine through phenylalanine, is 16 amino acids long. The kept DNA is CDR3 alone, 48 bases in frame from the first base. Unmatched junction bases come to 9, with V trimmed by 4 bases and J by 6 bases. The germline V gene (reference sequence) yields LGHDT for CDR1 and YNNKEL for CDR2.

Input material: CD8+ T cells from PBMCs. This receptor was obtained from a human donor with multiple sclerosis. The chain links TRBV3-1 with TRBJ1-4, with TRBD1 identical over 9 junction bases. The DNA sequence is TGTGCCAGCAGCCGGAAAGGGACAGGGACTTATGAAAAACTGTTTTTT. This translates into CASSRKGTGTYEKLFF.